These 9 T cell receptor beta chains originate from one sample sequenced in a study of low-dose radiotherapy and immunotherapy resistance in tumors. Priming of first-strand cDNA relied on TRAV- and TRBV-specific primers (covering alpha and beta chains). With a V-primer adapter and a constant-region primer, TCRs were amplified for approximately 19 PCR cycles. TCRdb fed the reads into MiXCR, producing one record per CDR3 protein. Among fewer than 10,000 distinct CDR3 sequences listed, about three quarters were seen once. These receptors were obtained from a human donor with advanced metastatic prostate, ovarian, gallbladder or colorectal cancer (not recorded which). This table probably holds off-target reads from a library built for another chain.

DNA of the CDR3: TGTGCCAGCAGCGCGGACAGGGCGGCCAAAAACATTCAGTACTTC. Translation gives CASSADRAAKNIQYF. The chain links TRBV5-5 to TRBJ2-4, with 8 bases fitting TRBD1. The V gene end was trimmed by 4 bases and the J gene end by 1 base; junction bases not matched to a gene: 4. Germline-derived CDR1 and CDR2 are SGHKS and YYEKEE (reference sequence). The CDR3 is 15 amino acids.

The gene calls are TRBV10-3 and TRBJ1-1, with D unclear. Germline-derived CDR1 and CDR2 are ENHRY and SYGVKD. This CDR3 is 15 amino acids long. V gave up 2 bases and J gave up 6 bases, with 16 bases separating them. The CDR3 nucleotides read TGTGCCATCAGTGAGGAGGGATTGGGCAAACCTGAAGCTTTCTTT. It encodes CAISEEGLGKPEAFF.

The chain has TRBV12-3 or TRBV12-4 and TRBJ2-2, with D possibly matching TRBD2 (6 bases). The CDR3 length is 15 residues. Trimming shortened V by 6 bases and J by 7 bases, and 18 bases separated the two germline ends. The CDR3 sequence: CASSLLLGGIGELFF. The CDR3 nucleotides read TGTGCCAGCAGCCTCCTACTGGGGGGAATCGGGGAGCTGTTTTTT.

V gene TRBV2 combines with J gene TRBJ1-2; D possibly corresponds to TRBD1 (5 bases). The CDR3 runs to 15 residues. V was shortened by 3 bases and J by 4 bases, with 15 bases between the two germline ends. From germline, CDR1 is SNHLY and CDR2 FYNNEI. The chain's CDR3 is CASSDGSRVRYGYTF. DNA for the CDR3: TGTGCCAGCAGTGATGGGTCCAGGGTACGCTATGGCTACACCTTC.

The chain links TRBV18 to TRBJ1-5, with unresolved D. The CDR3 is 14 residues long. V lost 1 base to trimming and J lost 9 bases, with 13 bases between them. From germline, CDR1 is KGHSH and CDR2 LQKENI. CDR3 DNA: TGTGCCAGCTCACCACTGTCCGGCTCATCGCCCCAGCATTTT. The encoded protein is CASSPLSGSSPQHF.

In this sample, this clonotype turned up once. The V and J genes are TRBV19 and TRBJ2-6; perhaps TRBD1 as D (6 bases). The CDR3 has 19 residues. Germline V lookup: CDR1 LNHDA, CDR2 SQIVND (reference sequence). Trimming took off 0 bases at V and 3 bases at J, with 18 bases between the two ends. The CDR3 nucleotides are TGTGCCAGTAGTATAGATCAGCGAGGGGGAAGGAGTGGGGCCAACGTCCTGACTTTC. This gives the protein CASSIDQRGGRSGANVLTF.

This clonotype has more than one count but fewer than ten. The J gene is TRBJ2-1, the V gene TRBV5-1, with D unclear. Germline loops: CDR1 SGHRS, CDR2 YFSETQ. This CDR3 has 13 amino acids. Between the trimmed V and J ends, which lost 0 bases and 3 bases, there was a span of 4 bases. For the CDR3, the DNA is TGCGCCAGCAGCTTGGACAGCTACAATGAGCAGTTCTTC. Protein: CASSLDSYNEQFF.

The count of this clonotype is one. V is TRBV2 and J is TRBJ2-2; 9 bases align to TRBD1. CDR1 and CDR2 from the germline V gene are SNHLY and FYNNEI. Trimming at V came to 8 bases and at J to 3 bases, leaving 4 bases not matched to a gene. There are 14 residues in the CDR3. This CDR3 is CASVRDRDTGELFF. The CDR3 DNA follows: TGTGCCAGCGTCCGGGACAGGGACACCGGGGAGCTGTTTTTT. The full variable domain, its missing parts supplied by reference TRBV2 and TRBJ2-2, is EPEVTQTPSHQVTQMGQEVILRCVPISNHLYFYWYRQILGQKVEFLVSFYNNEISEKSEIFDDQFSVERPDGSNFTLKIRSTKLEDSAMYFCASVRDRDTGELFFGEGSRLTVL.

This clonotype was recorded only once. V gene TRBV12-3 or TRBV12-4 combines with J gene TRBJ2-1; 10 bases agree with TRBD1. V trimming: 7 bases; J trimming: 5 bases; junction bases outside the gene matches: 2. This CDR3 contains 13 residues. The CDR3 DNA sequence: TGTGCCAGCAAGGACAGGGGGGACAATGAGCAGTTCTTC. It specifies CASKDRGDNEQFF.